This TCR beta chain is from a study of post-analysis software for immune sequencing data. Overall study findings and caveats: The study found TRBV5-6, TRBV5-1 and TRBV20-1 among roughly 5 TRBV segments more frequent in patients than controls.

Unique molecular identifiers featured in each of the TCR beta cDNA libraries. From the PCR reads, TCRdb called clonotypes with MiXCR, one entry per CDR3 protein. The table lists 600,000 to 750,000 distinct CDR3 sequences, approximately 59% of them singletons. Trimming stripped 3 bases from V and 4 bases from J, with 9 bases between. This CDR3 comprises 13 residues. Germline values: CDR1 SQVTM, CDR2 ANQGSEA. With respect to this clonotype: Its antigen remains unknown.

The specimen sequenced was blood. The chain joins TRBV29-1 to TRBJ2-2; the D is unclear. This clonotype was obtained from a girl aged 2-15 years with multiple sclerosis. The CDR3 DNA reads TGCAGCGTTGAGCAGACGGGCACCGGGGAGCTGTTTTTT. The encoded protein is CSVEQTGTGELFF.